Reported below is one T cell receptor (beta chain). The antigen this receptor binds is unknown. No per-base quality is available; no much larger clone lies one base away. The cohort was made up of under 800 healthy bone marrow donors. Cohort members were all nominally healthy when sampled, although unrecorded immune exposures were likely present. The donor tested CMV seropositive, placing the donor among the 250 to 300 seropositive members of the cohort. A peripheral blood sample was provided by each donor, and peripheral blood mononuclear cells were used for TCR beta sequencing. The Qiagen DNeasy Blood Extraction Kit was used to extract genomic DNA from the blood cell samples. The sample comes from a study of cytomegalovirus exposure and HLA in healthy donors (dated by TCRdb to the late 2010s). The study in broad terms: According to an earlier analysis of 587 of the donors, some 170 million T cells yielded approximately 120 million unique TCR beta sequences and about 300 Gb of sequence data. Approximately 300 gigabases of sequencing data and around 90 million unique TCR sequences made up an early release that covered some 640 HLA-typed donors. The genetic ancestry cluster associated with self-reported Caucasian donors included 81% of the 398 genotyped donors. The study aimed to test whether signatures of past pathogen exposure could be identified by cataloging public T cell receptors. The study used immunosequencing to profile the T cell repertoires of about 670 subjects and linked those repertoires to cytomegalovirus serostatus. Along with the roughly 710-subject first cohort, a separate validation cohort of over a hundred different subjects was used. High-throughput TCR immunosequencing, statistical association of individual TCRs with disease status, and machine learning were combined to predict cytomegalovirus infection status. A later analysis re-analyzed previously published TCR beta repertoires from 650 to 800 donors and added high-resolution HLA genotyping to study TCR occurrence patterns. The later analysis used no new phenotypic data to find candidate immune exposures, relying instead on TCR beta sequences and their occurrence across donors. To decide whether each TCR beta V gene segment behaved as functional or pseudogenic, an earlier analysis of fewer than 750 of the donors relied on high-throughput TCR beta sequencing. Donor age, sex, ethnicity and CMV serostatus were collected together with the repertoire data. Genome-wide SNP genotypes for about 65% of the roughly 670 donors were used in a later genetic analysis, which treated that subset as a discovery cohort. All discovery cohort repertoires had been generated on a single sequencing platform. HLA typing covered class I and class II loci at four-digit resolution. The number of typed donors differed by locus: 629-630 for A, B, C, DRB1 and DQB1; 522 for DQA1; 606 for DPA1; and roughly 490 for DPB1. Because of strong linkage in the cohort, roughly five DR-DQ haplotypes were treated as single units for association and clustering. Among some 410 genotyped donors of the cohort, an average of around 250,000 unique TCR beta nucleotide sequences was sequenced per donor, of which roughly 17% were non-productive. Broad study findings and their caveats: According to a later genetic analysis, donors in an Asian-associated ancestry cluster had fewer N-insertions in productive TCRs than the approximately 610-donor mean. A cluster of highly shared sequence variants was judged likely to be a technical artifact of the sequencing pipeline. Correlated functional status among segregating V segments might be attributable to linkage disequilibrium, but an unknown experimental factor could not be ruled out. In an earlier analysis of fewer than 750 of the donors, most TCR beta V segments were observed in productive rearrangements about 90% or about 30% of the time, broadly matching IMGT annotations. In vitro tests confirmed that three of the cytomegalovirus-associated TCR beta chains recognize cytomegalovirus antigens. An association between a missense DCLRE1C variant and V-gene and J-gene trimming of TCR beta chains was found in a later genetic analysis and replicated in an independent cohort. The presence/absence analyses assumed that sequencing depth was roughly uniform across donors, and that assumption may not be true. For the cohort, immune exposure information was limited to CMV serostatus. A total of fewer than 200 TCR beta chains were listed by the study as associated with cytomegalovirus. A later analysis reported that several top co-occurrence clusters appeared linked to parvovirus B19, influenza, CMV and Epstein-Barr virus. A further reported finding was that TCR beta sequences accurately predicted the HLA-A and HLA-B alleles for most subjects in the first cohort. Because some donors lacked HLA typing at each locus, the association tests relied only on the typed subset. Assigning TCR associations to individual alleles was difficult when HLA alleles, especially DR and DQ, strongly co-occurred. In this cohort, only TCR beta chains were sequenced, and detectable features were limited by the absence of alpha or paired-chain data. A later analysis associated 16,951 TCR beta sequences with specific HLA alleles at a false discovery rate of 0.05. In a later analysis, HLA-associated TCR beta chains showed more clonal expansion and lower generation probabilities than non-associated chains that were equally common. The earlier analysis of approximately 540 of the donors excluded over 15 rarely observed V segments, including chromosome 9 orphons, because counts were too low. It was suggested by the authors that the approach could potentially be generalized to other disease states and immunological phenotypes. A later analysis found that most CMV-associated TCR beta chains appeared HLA-restricted, with HLA associations seemingly driven largely by CMV exposure. The classifier was reported to diagnose cytomegalovirus status with high specificity and sensitivity in both the original and validation cohorts. Across donors, most TCR sequences were observed very rarely, whereas some public TCRs were present in many individuals. A later analysis found that TCR association rates varied across HLA loci, with DRB1 alleles showing the most associated TCRs and HLA-C alleles the fewest.

Libraries came from the immunoSEQ multiplex PCR assay. The multiplex PCR relied on a mix of 60 forward primers for TCR Vbeta segments and 13 reverse primers for TCR Jbeta segments. A multiplex PCR assay on genomic DNA amplified the CDR3 region of rearranged TCR beta genes. On the Illumina HiSeq System, the amplified TCR beta libraries were sequenced as 87-base-pair reads. Turning to the authors' computational methods: A later analysis counted tens of millions of unique TCR beta chains across the 550 to 700 repertoires, and 10 million to 12 million of these chains were shared by at least two donors. Raw reads were error-corrected and collapsed into unique sequences with a nearest-neighbor algorithm that merged closely related sequences to remove PCR and sequencing errors. CDR3 sequences were aligned to IMGT reference sequences to assign V, D and J gene segments. For a sequence to be retained, a match of at least six nucleotides to both a V gene segment and a J gene segment was required. Rearrangements were called productive when the CDR3 lacked stop codons and stayed in frame with V and J; all others were non-productive. CDR3 was defined according to IMGT convention as the region running from the second conserved V-encoded cysteine to the conserved J-encoded phenylalanine. In an earlier analysis of more than 550 of the donors, sequences lacking an unambiguous match to a single V gene segment were excluded. In an earlier analysis of approximately 550 of the donors, V segments were called functional above 56.7% productive rearrangements and were called segregating when the between-donor standard deviation exceeded 5%. A statistical classification framework was developed to diagnose cytomegalovirus status using the catalog of TCR beta chain sequences. In a later analysis, V and J genes were assigned by comparing TCR nucleotide sequences against IMGT/GENE-DB human TR gene sequences. Using the TCRdist pipeline, a later analysis assigned CDR3 sequences along with most-parsimonious VDJ recombination scenarios. In a later analysis, every TCR beta chain was defined by the combination of its CDR3 amino acid sequence and its V-gene family, and reads without a unique V-gene family were dropped. To address suspected cross-contamination and a sequencing artifact, a later analysis removed 592 highly shared, low-generation-probability nucleotide sequences. A later analysis calculated a clonal expansion index for each public chain from normalized within-repertoire ranks of inferred template counts. Generation probabilities in a later analysis came from a VDJ recombination model fitted to out-of-frame rearrangements, and those results were checked against IGoR. Hypergeometric tests were used in a later analysis to score TCR-TCR, TCR-HLA and TCR-CMV co-occurrence, with a repertoire-size bias correction applied to the TCR pairs. A later analysis estimated false discovery rates by permuting HLA or CMV assignments 20 times. In a later analysis, co-occurring TCRs were grouped with DBSCAN, and TCRdist sequence similarity was added when clustering was performed within HLA-allele-positive subsets. Repertoires with fewer than 30,000 or more than 120,000 public chains were left out of co-occurrence clustering, as were about 5 repertoires with anomalous nucleotide sharing. The clones in this table, taken by TCRdb from immuneACCESS, are in-frame only. Not every clone is retained; where verified, under half of the shortfall comes from an unresolved V gene, and the cause of the rest is unknown. V and J calls and clone size are as listed in that table; D and trimming were resolved from the DNA. The sample profile shows about 130,000 clones; 74% of them were found once. Around 3.9% of the sample lies in the top ten.

The TCR sequence derives from a woman aged 45-65 years in good health and CMV-seropositive. What was sequenced was PBMCs.

The CDR3 region: CASTLGEKLFF. The sequence in DNA is TGTGCCAGTACCCTCGGTGAAAAACTGTTTTTT. The chain links TRBV19 with TRBJ1-4; no D gene can be assigned with confidence. Relative to germline, V is 7 bases shorter and J is 7 bases shorter, with 7 bases between their ends. The cysteine opens and the phenylalanine closes a CDR3 of 11 amino acids. Only CDR3 DNA is held: 33 bases, read in frame from base 1. The CDR1 and CDR2 encoded by the germline V gene (reference sequence) are LNHDA and SQIVND.